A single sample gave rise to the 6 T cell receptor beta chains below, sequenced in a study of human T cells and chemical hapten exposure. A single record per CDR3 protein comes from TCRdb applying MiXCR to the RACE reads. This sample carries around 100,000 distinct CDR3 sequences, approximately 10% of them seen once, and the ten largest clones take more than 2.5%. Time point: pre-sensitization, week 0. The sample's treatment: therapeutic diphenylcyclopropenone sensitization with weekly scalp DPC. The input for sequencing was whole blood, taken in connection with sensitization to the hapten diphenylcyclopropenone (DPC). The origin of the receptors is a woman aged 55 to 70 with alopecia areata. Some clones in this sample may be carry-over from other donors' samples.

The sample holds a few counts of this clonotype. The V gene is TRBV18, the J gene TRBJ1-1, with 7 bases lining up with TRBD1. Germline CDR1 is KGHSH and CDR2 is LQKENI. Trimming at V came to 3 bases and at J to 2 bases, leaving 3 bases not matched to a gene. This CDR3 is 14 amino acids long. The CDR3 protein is CASSPGTANTEAFF. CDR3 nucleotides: TGTGCCAGCTCACCCGGGACAGCTAACACTGAAGCTTTCTTT. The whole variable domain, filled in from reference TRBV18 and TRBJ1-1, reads NAGVMQNPRHLVRRRGQEARLRCSPMKGHSHVYWYRQLPEEGLKFMVYLQKENIIDESGMPKERFSAEFPKEGPSILRIQQVVRGDSAAYFCASSPGTANTEAFFGQGTRLTVV.

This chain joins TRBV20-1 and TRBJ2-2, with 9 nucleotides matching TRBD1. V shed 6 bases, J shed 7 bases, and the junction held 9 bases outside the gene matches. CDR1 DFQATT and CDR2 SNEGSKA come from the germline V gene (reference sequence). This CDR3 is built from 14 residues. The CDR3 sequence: CSAFKQGAIGELFF. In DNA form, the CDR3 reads TGCAGTGCCTTCAAACAGGGGGCGATCGGGGAGCTGTTTTTT.

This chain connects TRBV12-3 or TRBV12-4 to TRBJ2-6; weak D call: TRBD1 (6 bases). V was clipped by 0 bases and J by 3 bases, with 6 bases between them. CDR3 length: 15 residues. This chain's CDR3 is CASSLAGGGANVLTF. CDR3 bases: TGTGCCAGCAGTTTAGCAGGGGGTGGGGCCAACGTCCTGACTTTC.

The CDR3 loop reads CASSFFDPGELFF. CDR3 bases: TGTGCCAGCAGTTTTTTCGACCCCGGGGAGCTGTTTTTT. The chain links TRBV12-3 or TRBV12-4 to TRBJ2-2; D gene uncertain. V was pared by 3 bases and J by 6 bases, with 8 bases between. The CDR3 is 13 amino acids.

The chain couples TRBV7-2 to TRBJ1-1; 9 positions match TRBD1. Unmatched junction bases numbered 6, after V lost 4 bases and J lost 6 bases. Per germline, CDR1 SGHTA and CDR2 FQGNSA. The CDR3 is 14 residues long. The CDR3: CASSSTGGYAEAFF. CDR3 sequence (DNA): TGTGCCAGCAGCTCGACAGGGGGATACGCTGAAGCTTTCTTT.

CDR3 nucleotide sequence: TGTGCCAGCAGCGGTACTAGCGGACGCTCCTACAATGAGCAGTTCTTC. Protein: CASSGTSGRSYNEQFF. The rearrangement joins TRBV7-9 to TRBJ2-1, with 8 bases that match TRBD2. Germline loops: CDR1 SEHNR, CDR2 FQNEAQ (reference sequence). Losses at the gene ends were 5 bases for V and 0 bases for J; bases not matched to a gene: 6. The CDR3 length is 16 residues. The variable domain in full, with the rest retrieved from reference TRBV7-9 and TRBJ2-1, is DTGVSQNPRHKITKRGQNVTFRCDPISEHNRLYWYRQTLGQGPEFLTYFQNEAQLEKSRLLSDRFSAERPKGSFSTLEIQRTEQGDSAMYLCASSGTSGRSYNEQFFGPGTRLTVL.